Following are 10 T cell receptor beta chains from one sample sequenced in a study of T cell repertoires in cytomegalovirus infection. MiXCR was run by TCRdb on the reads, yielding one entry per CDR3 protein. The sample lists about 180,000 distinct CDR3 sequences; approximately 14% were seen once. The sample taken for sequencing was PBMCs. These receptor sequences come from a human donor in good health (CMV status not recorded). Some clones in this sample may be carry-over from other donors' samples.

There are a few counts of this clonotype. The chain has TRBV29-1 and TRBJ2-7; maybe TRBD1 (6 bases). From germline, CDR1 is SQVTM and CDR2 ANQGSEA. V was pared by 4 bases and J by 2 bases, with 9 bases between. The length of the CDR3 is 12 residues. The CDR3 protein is CSVAGATYEQYF. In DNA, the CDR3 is TGCAGCGTTGCAGGGGCTACCTACGAGCAGTACTTC.

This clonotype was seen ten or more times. The CDR3 bases are TGTGCCAGCTCCCCCGACCGAGTCTACAATGAGCAGTTCTTC. Amino acid sequence: CASSPDRVYNEQFF. The rearrangement joins TRBV2 to TRBJ2-1; unclear D gene. V lost 8 bases and J 3 bases, leaving 14 bases between the germline ends. The CDR3 length is 14 residues. The germline gives CDR1 SNHLY, CDR2 FYNNEI.

The CDR3 sequence: CASSFNSLDSPLHF. CDR3 sequence (DNA): TGTGCCAGCAGCTTTAACTCCCTGGATTCACCCCTCCACTTT. The genes are TRBV7-3 and TRBJ1-6; D gene unclear. Germline V gives CDR1 SGHTA, CDR2 FQGTGA. The ends were cut back, 3 bases at V and 8 bases at J, with 11 bases in the middle. The CDR3 spans 14 residues. The whole variable domain, remainder taken from reference TRBV7-3 and TRBJ1-6, is GAGVSQTPSNKVTEKGKYVELRCDPISGHTALYWYRQSLGQGPEFLIYFQGTGAADDSGLPNDRFFAVRPEGSVSTLKIQRTERGDSAVYLCASSFNSLDSPLHFGNGTRLTVT.

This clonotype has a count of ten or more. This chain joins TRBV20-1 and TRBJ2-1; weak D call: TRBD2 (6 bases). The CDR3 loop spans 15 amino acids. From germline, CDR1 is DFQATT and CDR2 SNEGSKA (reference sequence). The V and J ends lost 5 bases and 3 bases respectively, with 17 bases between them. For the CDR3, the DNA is TGCAGTGCTTCACCAAGTGCGGGGAACTACAATGAGCAGTTCTTC. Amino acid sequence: CSASPSAGNYNEQFF.

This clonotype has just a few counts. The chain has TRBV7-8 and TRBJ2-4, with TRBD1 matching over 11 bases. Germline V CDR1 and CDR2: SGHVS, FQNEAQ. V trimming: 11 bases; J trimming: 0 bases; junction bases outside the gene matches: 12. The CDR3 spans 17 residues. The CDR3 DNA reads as TGTGCCTCTCAAGGGGGACAGGGGGACGGAGCCAAAAACATTCAGTACTTC. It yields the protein CASQGGQGDGAKNIQYF.

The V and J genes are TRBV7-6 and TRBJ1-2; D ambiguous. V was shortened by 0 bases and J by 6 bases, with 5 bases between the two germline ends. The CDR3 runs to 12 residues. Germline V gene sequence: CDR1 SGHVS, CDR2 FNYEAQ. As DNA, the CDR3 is TGTGCCAGCAGCTTAGCCGGGGATGGCTACACCTTC. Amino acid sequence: CASSLAGDGYTF.

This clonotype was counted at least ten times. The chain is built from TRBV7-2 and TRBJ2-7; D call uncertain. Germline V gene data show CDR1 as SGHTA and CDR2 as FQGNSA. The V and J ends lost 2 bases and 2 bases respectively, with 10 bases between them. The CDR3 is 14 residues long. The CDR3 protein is CASSLRAFPYEQYF. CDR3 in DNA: TGTGCCAGCAGCTTACGAGCTTTCCCCTACGAGCAGTACTTC.

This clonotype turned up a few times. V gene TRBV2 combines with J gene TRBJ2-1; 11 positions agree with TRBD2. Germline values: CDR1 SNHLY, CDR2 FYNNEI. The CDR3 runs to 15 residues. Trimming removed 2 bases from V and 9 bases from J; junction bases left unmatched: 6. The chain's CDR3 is CASSEQLAGVGEQFF. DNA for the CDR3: TGTGCCAGCAGTGAACAACTAGCGGGGGTTGGTGAGCAGTTCTTC.

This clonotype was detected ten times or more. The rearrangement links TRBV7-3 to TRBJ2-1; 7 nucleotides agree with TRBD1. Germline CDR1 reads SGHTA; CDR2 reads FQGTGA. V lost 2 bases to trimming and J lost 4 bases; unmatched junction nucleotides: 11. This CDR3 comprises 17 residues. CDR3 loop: CASSLGPGQFFYNEQFF. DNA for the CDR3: TGTGCCAGCAGCTTAGGGCCGGGACAGTTCTTTTACAATGAGCAGTTCTTC.

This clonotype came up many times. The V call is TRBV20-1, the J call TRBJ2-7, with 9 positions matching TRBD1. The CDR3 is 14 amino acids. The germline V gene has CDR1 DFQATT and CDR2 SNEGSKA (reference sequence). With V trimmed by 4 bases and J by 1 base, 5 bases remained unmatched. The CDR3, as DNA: TGCAGTGCTATGCCCGGGACAGGGTCCTACGAGCAGTACTTC. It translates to CSAMPGTGSYEQYF.